This T cell receptor beta chain appears in the sequencing data of a study of CD8 T cells in ankylosing spondylitis. There are a few counts of this clonotype. Its antigen is currently unknown. TCRdb recomputed calls from the 5' RACE reads with MiXCR, one row per CDR3 protein. The repertoire holds about 750,000 distinct CDR3 sequences, under 20% seen once, with 15% to 20% in the top ten. The V end lost 0 bases, the J end lost 6 bases, and 12 bases lay between the germline ends. This CDR3 has 14 amino acids. Germline V lookup: CDR1 SGHRS, CDR2 YFSETQ. Study-wide points: What seemed typical of ankylosing spondylitis blood was a TCR beta motif built from several highly homologous variants.

The source of this sequence is a male donor with ankylosing spondylitis. The material sequenced was blood, either unsorted or a sorted T cell fraction (not recorded which). V usage is TRBV5-1 and J usage is TRBJ1-1; no clear D. The CDR3 region has the DNA TGCGCCAGCAGCTTGGTCCCTCGACGCGCTGAAGCTTTCTTT. As protein: CASSLVPRRAEAFF.